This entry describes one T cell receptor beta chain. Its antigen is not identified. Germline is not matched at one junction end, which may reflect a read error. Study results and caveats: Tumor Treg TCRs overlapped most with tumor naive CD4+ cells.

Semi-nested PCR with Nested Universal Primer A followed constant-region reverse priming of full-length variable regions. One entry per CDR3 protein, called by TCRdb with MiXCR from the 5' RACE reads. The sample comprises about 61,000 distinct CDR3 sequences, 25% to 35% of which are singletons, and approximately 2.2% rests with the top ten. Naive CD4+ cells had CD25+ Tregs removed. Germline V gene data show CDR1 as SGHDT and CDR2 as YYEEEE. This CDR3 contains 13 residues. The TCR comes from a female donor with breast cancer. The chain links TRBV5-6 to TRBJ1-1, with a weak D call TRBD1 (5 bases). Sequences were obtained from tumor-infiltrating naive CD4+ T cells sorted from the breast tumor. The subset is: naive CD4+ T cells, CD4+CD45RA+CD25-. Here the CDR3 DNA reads TGCGCCAGCAGCGGGGGGAGTAACACTGATGCTTTCTTT. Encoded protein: CASSGGSNTDAFF.